This note documents a single T cell receptor beta chain sequence. With 3 bases removed from V and 3 bases from J, the gap between germline ends came to 9 bases. The length of the CDR3 is 13 residues. Germline CDR1 is KGHSH and CDR2 is LQKENI. This record belongs to a study of T cell responses to AZD1222 COVID-19 vaccine. Assay used: immunoSEQ multiplex PCR; TCRdb lists only in-frame clones, some missing. The table records more than 100,000 clones, 87% of them present only once. The chain carries TRBV18 and TRBJ2-7, with TRBD1 as a possible D gene (6 bases). The clonotype comes from an adult in good health. This material consisted of peripheral blood, taken on day 0 of AZD1222 vaccination. The CDR3 DNA follows: TGTGCCAGCTCACCGGGACACCGCTACGAGCAGTACTTC. It encodes CASSPGHRYEQYF.